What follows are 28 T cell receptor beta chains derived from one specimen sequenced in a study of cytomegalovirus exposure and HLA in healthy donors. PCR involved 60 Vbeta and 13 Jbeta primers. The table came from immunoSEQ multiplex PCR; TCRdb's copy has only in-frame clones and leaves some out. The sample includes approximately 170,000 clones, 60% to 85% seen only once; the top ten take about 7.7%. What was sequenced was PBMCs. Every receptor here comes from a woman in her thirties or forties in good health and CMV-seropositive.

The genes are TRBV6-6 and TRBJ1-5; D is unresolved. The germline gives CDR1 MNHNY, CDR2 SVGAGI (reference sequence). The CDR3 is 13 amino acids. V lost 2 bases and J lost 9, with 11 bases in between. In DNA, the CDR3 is TGTGCCAGCAGTTACGACGGCACGGGGCCCCAGCATTTT. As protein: CASSYDGTGPQHF.

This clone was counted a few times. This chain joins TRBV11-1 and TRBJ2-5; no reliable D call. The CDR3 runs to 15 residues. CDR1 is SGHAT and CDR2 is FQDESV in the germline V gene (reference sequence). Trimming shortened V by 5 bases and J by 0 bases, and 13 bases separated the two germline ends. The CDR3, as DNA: TGTGCCAGCAGCCAGTCAGGCCAGTACCAAGAGACCCAGTACTTC. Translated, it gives CASSQSGQYQETQYF.

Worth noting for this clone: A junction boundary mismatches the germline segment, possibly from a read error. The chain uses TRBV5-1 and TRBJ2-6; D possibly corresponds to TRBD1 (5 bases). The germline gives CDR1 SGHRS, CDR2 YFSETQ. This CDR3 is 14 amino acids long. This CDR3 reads CASSQSSGANGLTF. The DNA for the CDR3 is TGCGCCAGCAGCCAAAGCTCTGGGGCCAACGGCCTGACTTTC.

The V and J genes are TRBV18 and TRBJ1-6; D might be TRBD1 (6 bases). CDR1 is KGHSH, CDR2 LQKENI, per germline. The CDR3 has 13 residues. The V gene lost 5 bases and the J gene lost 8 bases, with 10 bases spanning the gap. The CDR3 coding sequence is TGTGCCAGCTCATCACAGGGAGATTCACCCCTCCACTTT. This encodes CASSSQGDSPLHF.

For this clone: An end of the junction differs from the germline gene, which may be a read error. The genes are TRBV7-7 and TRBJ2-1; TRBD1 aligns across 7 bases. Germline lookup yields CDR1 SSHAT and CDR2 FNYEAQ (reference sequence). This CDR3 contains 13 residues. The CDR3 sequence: CASSLTGSHEQFF. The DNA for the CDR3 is TGTGCTAGCAGCTTGACAGGGAGCCATGAGCAGTTCTTC.

The CDR3 sequence is CASSFDRVTEAFF. The CDR3, as DNA: TGCGCCAGCAGCTTTGACAGGGTCACTGAAGCTTTCTTT. The chain carries TRBV5-1 and TRBJ1-1; TRBD1 agrees at 7 bases. Germline V lookup: CDR1 SGHRS, CDR2 YFSETQ. The CDR3 is made up of 13 amino acids. Trimming took 2 bases from V and 4 from J; bases not matched to a gene: 2. Based on the CDR3 plus reference TRBV5-1 and TRBJ1-1, the full variable domain is KAGVTQTPRYLIKTRGQQVTLSCSPISGHRSVSWYQQTPGQGLQFLFEYFSETQRNKGNFPGRFSGRQFSNSRSEMNVSTLELGDSALYLCASSFDRVTEAFFGQGTRLTVV.

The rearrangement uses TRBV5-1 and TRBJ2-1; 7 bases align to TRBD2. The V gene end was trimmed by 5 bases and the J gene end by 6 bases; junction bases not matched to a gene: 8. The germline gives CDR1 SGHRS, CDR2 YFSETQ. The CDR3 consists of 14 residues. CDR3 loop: CASRLDPGGNEQFF. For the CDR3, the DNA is TGCGCCAGCAGACTGGACCCGGGGGGCAATGAGCAGTTCTTC.

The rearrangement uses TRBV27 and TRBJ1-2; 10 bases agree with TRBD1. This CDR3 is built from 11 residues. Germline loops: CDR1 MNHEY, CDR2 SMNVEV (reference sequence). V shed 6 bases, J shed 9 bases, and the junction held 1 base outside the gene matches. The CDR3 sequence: CASRDRGSYTF. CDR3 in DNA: TGTGCCAGCAGGGACAGGGGGAGCTACACCTTC.

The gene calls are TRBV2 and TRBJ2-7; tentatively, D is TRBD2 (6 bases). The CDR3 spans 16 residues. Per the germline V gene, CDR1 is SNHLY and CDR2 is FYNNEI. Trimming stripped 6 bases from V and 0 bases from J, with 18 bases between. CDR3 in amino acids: CASRHPGLQNSYEQYF. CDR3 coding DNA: TGTGCCAGCAGACACCCGGGACTTCAAAACTCCTACGAGCAGTACTTC.

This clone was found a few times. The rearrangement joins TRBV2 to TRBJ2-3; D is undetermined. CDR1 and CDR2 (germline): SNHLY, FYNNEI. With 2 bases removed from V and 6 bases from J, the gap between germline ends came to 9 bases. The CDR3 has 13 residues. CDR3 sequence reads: CASSEPLVDTQYF. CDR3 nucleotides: TGTGCCAGCAGTGAACCTTTAGTGGATACGCAGTATTTT.

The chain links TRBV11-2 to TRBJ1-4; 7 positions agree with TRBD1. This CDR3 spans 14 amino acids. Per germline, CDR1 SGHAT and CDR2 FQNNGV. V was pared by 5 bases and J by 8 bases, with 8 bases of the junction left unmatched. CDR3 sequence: CASSQQGFREKLFF. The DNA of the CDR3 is TGTGCCAGCAGCCAACAGGGGTTTCGAGAAAAACTGTTTTTT.

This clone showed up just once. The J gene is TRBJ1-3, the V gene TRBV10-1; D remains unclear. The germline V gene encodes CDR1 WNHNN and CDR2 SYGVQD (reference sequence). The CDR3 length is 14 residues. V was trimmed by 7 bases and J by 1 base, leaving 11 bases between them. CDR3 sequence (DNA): TGCGCCAGCATTGCCGCTCAGTCTGGAAACACCATATATTTT. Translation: CASIAAQSGNTIYF.

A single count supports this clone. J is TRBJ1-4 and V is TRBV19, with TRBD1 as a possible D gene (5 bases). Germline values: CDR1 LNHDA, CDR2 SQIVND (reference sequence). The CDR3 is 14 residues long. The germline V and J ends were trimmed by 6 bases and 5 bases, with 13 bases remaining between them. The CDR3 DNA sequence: TGTGCCAGTAGCAACCCAGGGATAAATGAAAAACTGTTTTTT. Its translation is CASSNPGINEKLFF.

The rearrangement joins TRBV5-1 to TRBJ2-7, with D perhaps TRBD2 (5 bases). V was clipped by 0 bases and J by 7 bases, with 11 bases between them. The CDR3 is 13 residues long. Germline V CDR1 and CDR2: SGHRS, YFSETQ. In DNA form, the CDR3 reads TGCGCCAGCAGCTTGGGGGCACCGGGGGAGCAGTACTTC. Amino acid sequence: CASSLGAPGEQYF.

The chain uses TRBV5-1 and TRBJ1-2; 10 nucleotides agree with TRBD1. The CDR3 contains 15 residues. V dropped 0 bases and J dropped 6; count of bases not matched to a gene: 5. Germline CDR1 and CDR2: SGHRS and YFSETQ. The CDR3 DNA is TGCGCCAGCAGCTTGGAGGGGACAGGGGTGAATGGCTACACCTTC. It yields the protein CASSLEGTGVNGYTF.

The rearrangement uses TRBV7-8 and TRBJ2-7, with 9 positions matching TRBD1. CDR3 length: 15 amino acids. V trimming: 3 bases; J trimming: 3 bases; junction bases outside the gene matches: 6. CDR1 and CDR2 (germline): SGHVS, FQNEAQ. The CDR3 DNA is TGTGCCAGCAGCTTCGGGACAGGGCCGATCTACGAGCAGTACTTC. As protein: CASSFGTGPIYEQYF. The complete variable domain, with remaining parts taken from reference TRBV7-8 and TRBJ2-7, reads GAGVSQSPRYKVAKRGQDVALRCDPISGHVSLFWYQQALGQGPEFLTYFQNEAQLDKSGLPSDRFFAERPEGSVSTLKIQRTQQEDSAVYLCASSFGTGPIYEQYFGPGTRLTVT.

CDR3 nucleotides: TGTGCCTGGAGTGTACTACGGGGGACTAATGAAAAACTGTTTTTT. As protein: CAWSVLRGTNEKLFF. The J gene is TRBJ1-4, the V gene TRBV30; possible D gene TRBD1, 5 bases. This CDR3 is built from 15 residues. The V end lost 0 bases, the J end lost 2 bases, and 10 bases lay between the germline ends. Germline assignment: CDR1 GTSNPN and CDR2 SVGIG (reference sequence).

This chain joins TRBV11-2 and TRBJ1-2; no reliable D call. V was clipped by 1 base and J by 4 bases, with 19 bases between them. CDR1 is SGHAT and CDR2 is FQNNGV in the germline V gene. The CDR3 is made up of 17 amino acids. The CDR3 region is CASSLVRGQTATYGYTF. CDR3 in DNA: TGTGCCAGCAGCTTAGTAAGAGGTCAGACGGCGACCTATGGCTACACCTTC.

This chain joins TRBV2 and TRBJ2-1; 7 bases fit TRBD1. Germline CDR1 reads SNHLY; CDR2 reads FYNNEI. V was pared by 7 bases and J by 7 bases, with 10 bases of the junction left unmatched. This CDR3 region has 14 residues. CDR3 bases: TGTGCCAGCAATTCCGGGACAGCAAAAAATGAGCAGTTCTTC. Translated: CASNSGTAKNEQFF.

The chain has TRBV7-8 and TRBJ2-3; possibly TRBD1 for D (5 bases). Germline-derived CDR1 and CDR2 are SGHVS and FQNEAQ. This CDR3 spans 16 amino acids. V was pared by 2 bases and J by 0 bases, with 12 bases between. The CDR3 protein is CASSLKTDPSTDTQYF. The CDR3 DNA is TGTGCCAGCAGCTTAAAGACAGACCCCAGCACAGATACGCAGTATTTT. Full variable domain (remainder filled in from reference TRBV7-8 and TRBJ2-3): GAGVSQSPRYKVAKRGQDVALRCDPISGHVSLFWYQQALGQGPEFLTYFQNEAQLDKSGLPSDRFFAERPEGSVSTLKIQRTQQEDSAVYLCASSLKTDPSTDTQYFGPGTRLTVL.

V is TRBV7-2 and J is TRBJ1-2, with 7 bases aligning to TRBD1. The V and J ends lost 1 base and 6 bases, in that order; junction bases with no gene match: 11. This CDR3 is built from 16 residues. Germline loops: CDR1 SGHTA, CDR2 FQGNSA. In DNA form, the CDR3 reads TGTGCCAGCAGCTTAGTATCGGAGACAGGGATCCATGGCTACACCTTC. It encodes CASSLVSETGIHGYTF. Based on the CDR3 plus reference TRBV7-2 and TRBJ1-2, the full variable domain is GAGVSQSPSNKVTEKGKDVELRCDPISGHTALYWYRQSLGQGLEFLIYFQGNSAPDKSGLPSDRFSAERTGGSVSTLTIQRTQQEDSAVYLCASSLVSETGIHGYTFGSGTRLTVV.

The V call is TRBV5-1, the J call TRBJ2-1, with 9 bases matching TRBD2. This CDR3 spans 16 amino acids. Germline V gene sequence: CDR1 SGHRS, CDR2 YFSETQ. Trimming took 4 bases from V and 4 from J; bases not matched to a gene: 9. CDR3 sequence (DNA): TGCGCCAGCAGCCTGGGGCTAGCGGGATCTTACAATGAGCAGTTCTTC. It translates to CASSLGLAGSYNEQFF.

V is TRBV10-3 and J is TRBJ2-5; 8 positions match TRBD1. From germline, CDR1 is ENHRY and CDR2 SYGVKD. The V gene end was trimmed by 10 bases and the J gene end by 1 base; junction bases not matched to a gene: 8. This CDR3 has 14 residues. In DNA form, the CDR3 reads TGTGCCACGAGCGTCACAGGGGGCCAAGAGACCCAGTACTTC. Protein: CATSVTGGQETQYF.

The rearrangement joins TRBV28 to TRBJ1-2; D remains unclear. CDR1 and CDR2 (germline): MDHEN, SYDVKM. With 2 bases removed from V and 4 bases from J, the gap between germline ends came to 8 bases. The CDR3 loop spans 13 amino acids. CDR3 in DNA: TGTGCCAGCAGTTTAGGAGACCGCTATGGCTACACCTTC. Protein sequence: CASSLGDRYGYTF.

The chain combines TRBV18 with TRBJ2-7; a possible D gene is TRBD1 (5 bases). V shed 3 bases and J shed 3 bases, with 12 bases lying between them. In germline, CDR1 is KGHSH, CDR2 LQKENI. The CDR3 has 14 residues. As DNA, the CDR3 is TGTGCCAGCTCACCCCAGGGTCAGGGCTACGAGCAGTACTTC. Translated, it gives CASSPQGQGYEQYF.

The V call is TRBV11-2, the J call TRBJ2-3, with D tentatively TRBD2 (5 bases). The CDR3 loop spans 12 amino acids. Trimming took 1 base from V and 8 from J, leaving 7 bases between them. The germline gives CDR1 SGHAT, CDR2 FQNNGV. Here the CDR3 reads CASSLGAGTQYF. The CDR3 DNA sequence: TGTGCCAGCAGCTTAGGGGCGGGTACGCAGTATTTT.

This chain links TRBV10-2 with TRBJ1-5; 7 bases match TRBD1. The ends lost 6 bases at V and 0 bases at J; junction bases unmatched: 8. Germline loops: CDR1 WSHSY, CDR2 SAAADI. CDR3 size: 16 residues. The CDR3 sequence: CASRRGTAYSNQPQHF. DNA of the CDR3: TGCGCCAGCAGGAGAGGGACAGCTTATAGCAATCAGCCCCAGCATTTT.

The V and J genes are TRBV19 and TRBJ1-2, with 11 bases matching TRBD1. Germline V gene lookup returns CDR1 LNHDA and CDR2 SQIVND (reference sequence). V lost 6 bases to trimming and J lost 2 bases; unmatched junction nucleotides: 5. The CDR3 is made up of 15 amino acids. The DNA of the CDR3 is TGTGCCAGTAGAGGGGACAGGGGGTTCAACTATGGCTACACCTTC. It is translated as CASRGDRGFNYGYTF.